Below are 21 T cell receptor beta chains sequenced from a single sample in a study of T cells in Graves' hyperthyroidism and ophthalmopathy. Amplified TCR beta CDR3 regions came from RNA transcripts. First-round RT-PCR with HTBI primers amplified the TCR CDR3 region. TCRdb independently ran MiXCR on the multiplex PCR reads; one entry per CDR3 protein. The sample holds around 300,000 distinct CDR3 sequences; 11% to 15% are singletons and the top ten take 20% to 25%. The material sequenced was blood. The source of these receptors is a woman under 40 with Graves' hyperthyroidism.

About this clonotype itself: A much larger clonotype is one base distant, so this may be a read error. This chain uses TRBV5-1 with TRBJ2-2; a weak D match, TRBD1 (5 bases). There are 12 residues in the CDR3. Germline CDR1 reads SGHRS; CDR2 reads YFSETQ. The CDR3 is CVTIDRPGELFF. The CDR3 DNA follows: TGCGTCACGATCGACAGACCCGGGGAGCTGTTTTTT.

This clonotype was seen a handful of times. The gene calls are TRBV7-2 and TRBJ1-2, with D maybe TRBD1 (5 bases). Trimming shortened V by 2 bases and J by 6 bases, and 7 bases separated the two germline ends. Germline V gene sequence: CDR1 SGHTA, CDR2 FQGNSA. There are 12 residues in the CDR3. In DNA, the CDR3 is TGTGCCAGCAGCTTATGGGGCGATGGCTACACCTTC. Translation: CASSLWGDGYTF. Using reference TRBV7-2 and TRBJ1-2 for the parts outside the CDR3, the full variable domain is GAGVSQSPSNKVTEKGKDVELRCDPISGHTALYWYRQSLGQGLEFLIYFQGNSAPDKSGLPSDRFSAERTGGSVSTLTIQRTQQEDSAVYLCASSLWGDGYTFGSGTRLTVV.

At least ten counts were recorded for this clonotype. The chain recombines TRBV28 with TRBJ2-7; maybe TRBD2 (6 bases). Germline loops: CDR1 MDHEN, CDR2 SYDVKM. The CDR3 is 15 amino acids. V was shortened by 8 bases and J by 3 bases, with 20 bases between the two germline ends. CDR3 loop: CASYLPGRGIYEQYF. CDR3 nucleotides: TGTGCCAGCTACCTACCGGGACGGGGGATCTACGAGCAGTACTTC.

This clonotype was recorded at least ten times. The CDR3 protein is CASSLGDFRNTEAFF. The DNA of the CDR3 is TGTGCCAGCAGTTTGGGTGATTTCAGAAACACTGAAGCTTTCTTT. The chain links TRBV12-3 or TRBV12-4 to TRBJ1-1; D not resolved. CDR3 length equals 15 residues. Trimming removed 3 bases from V and 2 bases from J, with 13 bases in between.

The V call is TRBV20-1, the J call TRBJ1-1; no reliable D call. Trimming pared 0 bases from V and 4 bases from J, leaving 9 bases between. The CDR3 contains 13 residues. Germline lookup yields CDR1 DFQATT and CDR2 SNEGSKA (reference sequence). CDR3 nucleotides: TGCAGTGCTAGAGACGGGAGGGTCACTGAAGCTTTCTTT. Residues: CSARDGRVTEAFF.

This clonotype was detected a few times. V usage is TRBV2 and J usage is TRBJ1-5, with D possibly being TRBD1 (6 bases). The V and J ends lost 8 bases and 2 bases respectively, with 16 bases between them. The CDR3 runs to 15 residues. Looked up from germline, CDR1 is SNHLY and CDR2 is FYNNEI. The CDR3 is CASVREGGRNQPQHF. CDR3 DNA: TGTGCCAGCGTTCGAGAAGGGGGGCGCAATCAGCCCCAGCATTTT. The complete variable domain, with remaining parts taken from reference TRBV2 and TRBJ1-5, reads EPEVTQTPSHQVTQMGQEVILRCVPISNHLYFYWYRQILGQKVEFLVSFYNNEISEKSEIFDDQFSVERPDGSNFTLKIRSTKLEDSAMYFCASVREGGRNQPQHFGDGTRLSIL.

This rearrangement joins TRBV5-5 to TRBJ2-1; maybe TRBD1 (6 bases). Germline V gene lookup returns CDR1 SGHKS and CDR2 YYEKEE (reference sequence). Trimming pared 6 bases from V and 12 bases from J, leaving 10 bases between. The length of the CDR3 is 10 residues. As DNA, the CDR3 is TGTGCCAGCAAGGGGGTAGGGCAGTTCTTC. This gives the protein CASKGVGQFF.

This clonotype occurred a few times. This chain joins TRBV29-1 and TRBJ1-2; 7 bases align to TRBD1. After removal of 5 bases from V and 8 bases from J, the junction contained 8 bases not matched to a gene. CDR3 length equals 12 residues. CDR1 SQVTM and CDR2 ANQGSEA come from the germline V gene. CDR3 in amino acids: CSVTGTDDGYTF. CDR3 in DNA: TGCAGCGTTACCGGGACAGATGACGGCTACACCTTC.

The sample holds many counts of this clonotype. The V gene is TRBV6-1, the J gene TRBJ2-7; 7 nucleotides agree with TRBD1. Germline CDR1 and CDR2: MNHNS and SASEGT. The J segment lost 2 bases and the V segment lost 5 bases, leaving 3 bases of the junction unmatched. This CDR3 region has 13 residues. In nucleotides, the CDR3 is TGTGCCAGCAGTCCGACAGGGCCCTACGAGCAGTACTTC. It encodes CASSPTGPYEQYF.

This clonotype was recorded many times. The chain is built from TRBV27 and TRBJ1-5; 7 bases agree with TRBD1. V gave up 1 base and J gave up 5 bases; unmatched junction bases: 2. Germline CDR1 MNHEY, CDR2 SMNVEV (reference sequence). This CDR3 is 14 amino acids long. CDR3 region: CASSLWTGDQPQHF. As DNA, the CDR3 is TGTGCCAGCAGTTTATGGACAGGTGATCAGCCCCAGCATTTT.

This clonotype was seen more than once but under ten times. V gene TRBV7-9 combines with J gene TRBJ1-2, with D tentatively TRBD1 (6 bases). The V and J ends lost 1 base and 2 bases respectively, with 8 bases between them. Germline assignment: CDR1 SEHNR and CDR2 FQNEAQ (reference sequence). The CDR3 is 14 residues long. CDR3 sequence reads: CASSLEGGNYGYTF. The CDR3 region has the DNA TGTGCCAGCAGCTTAGAGGGGGGAAACTATGGCTACACCTTC.

This clonotype was seen only a few times. The chain combines TRBV27 with TRBJ2-6, with D possibly matching TRBD1 (6 bases). Trimming took 1 base from V and 2 from J, leaving 12 bases between them. CDR1 and CDR2 (germline): MNHEY, SMNVEV (reference sequence). The CDR3 has 17 residues. CDR3 loop: CASSLYPQGPGANVLTF. The CDR3 bases are TGTGCCAGCAGTTTATATCCGCAGGGGCCTGGGGCCAACGTCCTGACTTTC.

There are many counts of this clonotype. The V and J genes are TRBV12-3 or TRBV12-4 and TRBJ1-1; a possible D gene is TRBD1 (5 bases). The CDR3 totals 13 residues. V lost 3 bases to trimming and J lost 3 bases, with 8 bases between them. CDR3 bases: TGTGCCAGCAGTTTCCGGGACGACACTGAAGCTTTCTTT. Amino acids: CASSFRDDTEAFF.

The sample holds many counts of this clonotype. DNA for the CDR3: TGTGCCAGCAGCCAATCCGACTGGAAGCGTCGGCAAGAGACCCAGTACTTC. Translation gives CASSQSDWKRRQETQYF. The J gene is TRBJ2-5, the V gene TRBV3-1; D is unclear. This CDR3 has 17 residues. The germline V gene encodes CDR1 LGHDT and CDR2 YNNKEL (reference sequence). The V end was cut by 2 bases, the J end by 2 bases, with 18 bases between.

This clonotype was found many times. The chain carries TRBV20-1 and TRBJ2-3; weak D call: TRBD1 (6 bases). V lost 5 bases and J 1 base, leaving 13 bases between the germline ends. The CDR3 totals 14 residues. Germline V gene data show CDR1 as DFQATT and CDR2 as SNEGSKA (reference sequence). CDR3: CSADGGRGTDTQYF. The CDR3 DNA reads as TGCAGTGCTGATGGGGGCAGGGGCACAGATACGCAGTATTTT.

Only a few counts were recorded for this clonotype. The gene calls are TRBV4-3 and TRBJ2-2; D gene ambiguous. Trimming left V 0 bases short and J 6 bases short, with 5 bases between. CDR1 is LGHNA and CDR2 is YSLEER in the germline V gene. CDR3 size: 13 residues. As DNA, the CDR3 is TGCGCCAGCAGCCAAGATGGGGCCGGGGAGCTGTTTTTT. Its translation: CASSQDGAGELFF.

This clonotype was counted between two and nine times. This rearrangement joins TRBV4-1 to TRBJ2-7, with 9 nucleotides matching TRBD1. The V gene's germline CDR1 is MGHRA and CDR2 YSYEKL. The CDR3 totals 17 residues. After removal of 3 bases from V and 0 bases from J, the junction contained 9 bases not matched to a gene. The chain's CDR3 is CASSQASGTGPSYEQYF. As DNA, the CDR3 is TGCGCCAGCAGCCAGGCTTCAGGGACAGGGCCCTCCTACGAGCAGTACTTC.

This clonotype was seen at least ten times. The rearrangement joins TRBV5-4 to TRBJ2-7, with D hard to call. This CDR3 contains 15 residues. Trimming shortened V by 0 bases and J by 0 bases, and 10 bases separated the two germline ends. Germline V gene lookup returns CDR1 SGHNT and CDR2 YYREEE (reference sequence). CDR3 DNA sequence: TGTGCCAGCAGCTTGGGAGCAGTTGGCTCCTACGAGCAGTACTTC. This sequence encodes CASSLGAVGSYEQYF.

This clonotype occurred a few times. The rearrangement joins TRBV11-1 to TRBJ2-1; TRBD2 is a possible D gene (6 bases). Germline V gives CDR1 SGHAT, CDR2 FQDESV (reference sequence). The CDR3 covers 15 residues. V shed 5 bases and J shed 9 bases, with 20 bases lying between them. CDR3 residues: CASSQLATSPGEQFF. The CDR3 nucleotides read TGTGCCAGCAGCCAACTTGCGACTAGTCCTGGTGAGCAGTTCTTC.

The table lists this clonotype with a few counts. The gene calls are TRBV20-1 and TRBJ1-1; D remains unclear. The CDR3 runs to 12 residues. With 2 bases removed from V and 8 bases from J, the gap between germline ends came to 12 bases. From germline, CDR1 is DFQATT and CDR2 SNEGSKA (reference sequence). Written as DNA, the CDR3 is TGCAGTGCTAGACCTCCAAGCCCAGAAGCTTTCTTT. It is translated as CSARPPSPEAFF.

V and J are TRBV6-2 or TRBV6-3 and TRBJ2-1, with 16 bases aligning to TRBD2. V was pared by 6 bases and J by 1 base, with 9 bases of the junction left unmatched. This CDR3 comprises 19 residues. In germline, CDR1 is MNHEY, CDR2 SVGEGT. In nucleotides, the CDR3 is TGTGCCAGCAGATCGGGGACTAGCGGGAGGGCCTCTTCCTACAATGAGCAGTTCTTC. It encodes CASRSGTSGRASSYNEQFF.